The subject of this entry is one TCR beta chain. Its cognate antigen is unknown. This CDR3 comprises 15 residues. Germline values: CDR1 MGHRA, CDR2 YSYEKL. V was clipped by 1 base and J by 2 bases, with 11 bases between them. TCRdb reanalysed the 5' RACE reads using MiXCR and keeps one entry per CDR3 protein. This table holds around 210,000 distinct CDR3 sequences, 9.5% to 10% found once. The sample belongs to a study of T-cell memory formation after mild COVID-19. Study-level information: The study found TCR clusters largely donor specific. Study outcomes and limitations: Day 15 to 85 contracting clones showed balanced CD4/CD8; later expanders leaned CD4+. Clones that contracted clustered mainly in CM and EM if CD4+ and in EMRA if CD8+.

The chain recombines TRBV4-1 with TRBJ1-1; D ambiguous. The specimen sequenced was PBMCs or a T cell subset sorted from them (not recorded which). The receptor was derived from a man aged 18 to 29 who had mild COVID-19 (a few samples of this study predate the infection). Cell type and time point are not known. CDR3 sequence reads: CASSQGFGRNTEAFF. In nucleotides, the CDR3 is TGCGCCAGCAGCCAAGGATTCGGGAGAAACACTGAAGCTTTCTTT.